This T cell receptor beta chain was identified during a study of a mutant IDH1 vaccine in newly diagnosed glioma. Turning to the study itself: Vaccination followed radiotherapy alone by 4-6 weeks, or accompanied temozolomide cycles. Sex distribution of treated patients was approximately 60% male and 37.5% female; mean age was about 40 years. Visit V12 was conducted at week 35 as the safety follow-up. Visit V13 came later, at week 47.

Only in-frame clones appear in the TCRdb table, and some are missing; sequencing was by immunoSEQ multiplex PCR. The sample consists of more than 30,000 clones, 80% to 95% of them appearing once. In germline, CDR1 is SGDLS, CDR2 YYNGEE. The CDR3 covers 13 residues. V was clipped by 0 bases and J by 6 bases, with 10 bases between them. Note on this clone: What it recognizes is unknown.

The time point is: week 47, end of study. Every single dose of the vaccine, 300 ug of mutant IDH1 20-mer peptide, came with topical imiquimod. Eight vaccinations reached patients in weeks 1, 3, 5, 7, 11, 15, 19 and 23. The clonotype originates from a woman between 40 and 50 years old with glioma. Sample: PBMCs, taken from a glioma patient whose treatment included an IDH1 peptide vaccine. The chain joins TRBV9 to TRBJ2-7; no reliable D call. The CDR3 sequence: CASSVGWVSEQYF. CDR3 nucleotides: TGTGCCAGCAGCGTAGGGTGGGTAAGCGAGCAGTACTTC. The entire variable domain, with the rest obtained from reference TRBV9 and TRBJ2-7, is as follows: DSGVTQTPKHLITATGQRVTLRCSPRSGDLSVYWYQQSLDQGLQFLIQYYNGEERAKGNILERFSAQQFPDLHSELNLSSLELGDSALYFCASSVGWVSEQYFGPGTRLTVT.